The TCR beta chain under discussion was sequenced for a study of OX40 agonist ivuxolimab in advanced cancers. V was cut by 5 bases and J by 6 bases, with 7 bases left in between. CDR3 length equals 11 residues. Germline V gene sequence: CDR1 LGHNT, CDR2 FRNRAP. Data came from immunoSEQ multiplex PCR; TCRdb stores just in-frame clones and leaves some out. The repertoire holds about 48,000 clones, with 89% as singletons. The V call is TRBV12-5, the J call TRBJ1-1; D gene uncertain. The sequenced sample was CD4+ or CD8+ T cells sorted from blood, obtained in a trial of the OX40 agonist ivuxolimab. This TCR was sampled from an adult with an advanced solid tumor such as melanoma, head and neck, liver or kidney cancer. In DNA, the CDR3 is TGTGCTAGTGGTATAGGGTCTGAAGCTTTCTTT. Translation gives CASGIGSEAFF.